The 25 T cell receptor beta chains in this list originate from one sample, sequenced in a study of blood T cells in healthy people across ages. It was with a sample-barcoded 5' primer and a J-beta primer mix that a second PCR of about 6 to 12 cycles was run. TCRdb re-analysed the 5' RACE reads in MiXCR, keeping a single row per CDR3 protein. The sample consists of roughly 680,000 distinct CDR3 sequences, 21% of them appearing once. Specimen: blood. Receptors originate from an older man in good health.

Only a few counts were recorded for this clonotype. The chain combines TRBV6-4 with TRBJ1-1; D possibly corresponds to TRBD1 (6 bases). The V end lost 4 bases, the J end lost 5 bases, and 11 bases lay between the germline ends. Germline assignment: CDR1 MRHNA and CDR2 SNTAGT. The CDR3 sequence is 13 residues long. The CDR3 nucleotides are TGTGCCAGCAGTGCAGGGGCGCGAACTGAAGCTTTCTTT. Amino acid sequence: CASSAGARTEAFF.

This chain joins TRBV20-1 and TRBJ2-7, with TRBD2 identical over 7 bases. The germline CDR1 and CDR2 sequences are DFQATT and SNEGSKA (reference sequence). The CDR3 has 14 residues. V trimming: 1 base; J trimming: 0 bases; junction bases outside the gene matches: 3. In nucleotides, the CDR3 is TGCAGTGCTAGAGGACGGGACTACTCCTACGAGCAGTACTTC. Its protein is CSARGRDYSYEQYF.

The V gene is TRBV10-3, the J gene TRBJ2-1, with D perhaps matching TRBD2 (6 bases). This CDR3 comprises 15 residues. CDR1 and CDR2 from the germline V gene are ENHRY and SYGVKD. The V gene lost 10 bases and the J gene lost 9 bases, with 25 bases spanning the gap. This CDR3 reads CATQELAGSGGEQFF. As DNA, the CDR3 is TGTGCCACCCAAGAGCTGGCGGGATCAGGTGGTGAGCAGTTCTTC.

This clonotype was seen ten or more times. The CDR3 nucleotides read TGTGCCAGCAGTTGGACGGGGACTAGCGTACTCACAGATACGCAGTATTTT. This codes for CASSWTGTSVLTDTQYF. The chain uses TRBV27 and TRBJ2-3; 10 bases line up with TRBD2. Germline V gene data show CDR1 as MNHEY and CDR2 as SMNVEV (reference sequence). The CDR3 spans 17 residues. V lost 4 bases and J lost 2; bases outside the gene matches: 9.

A few counts support this clonotype. Compared with germline, one end of the junction differs, possibly owing to a read error. V is TRBV14 and J is TRBJ2-7; D unclear. The CDR3 totals 12 residues. CDR1 SGHDN and CDR2 FVKESK come from the germline V gene. CDR3 sequence reads: CASSQGRYAQYF. In DNA, the CDR3 is TGTGCCAGCAGCCAAGGGCGCTACGCGCAGTACTTC.

The CDR3 loop is CASSESWAGGADTQYF. The DNA of the CDR3 is TGTGCCAGCAGTGAATCCTGGGCGGGAGGCGCAGATACGCAGTATTTT. The chain links TRBV2 to TRBJ2-3; 8 bases map to TRBD2. CDR3 length: 16 amino acids. Germline values: CDR1 SNHLY, CDR2 FYNNEI. Trimming cost V 2 bases and J 4 bases; bases outside gene matches: 8. The complete variable domain, with remaining parts taken from reference TRBV2 and TRBJ2-3, reads EPEVTQTPSHQVTQMGQEVILRCVPISNHLYFYWYRQILGQKVEFLVSFYNNEISEKSEIFDDQFSVERPDGSNFTLKIRSTKLEDSAMYFCASSESWAGGADTQYFGPGTRLTVL.

This clonotype was observed a few times. This chain uses TRBV20-1 with TRBJ2-7; D unclear. V was trimmed by 1 base and J by 6 bases, leaving 22 bases between them. Germline CDR1 is DFQATT and CDR2 is SNEGSKA (reference sequence). This CDR3 is 16 amino acids long. Here the CDR3 reads CSARADEFSLASEQYF. In DNA form, the CDR3 reads TGCAGTGCTAGAGCGGACGAGTTTTCTCTGGCTAGCGAGCAGTACTTC.

For this clonotype: One end of the junction is discordant with germline, which a read error may explain. The V and J genes are TRBV5-6 and TRBJ2-5, with D perhaps matching TRBD1 or TRBD2 (5 bases each). Germline V CDR1 and CDR2: SGHDT, YYEEEE. The CDR3 length is 16 residues. CDR3 sequence (DNA): TGTGCCAGCGGCTTAGGGACGGCCAACACACAAGAGACCCAGTACTTC. Encoded protein: CASGLGTANTQETQYF.

This chain uses TRBV3-1 with TRBJ2-3, with no clear D. Trimming removed 3 bases at V and 1 base at J, with 11 bases between. Germline V lookup: CDR1 LGHDT, CDR2 YNNKEL (reference sequence). The CDR3 spans 15 residues. CDR3 DNA: TGTGCCAGCAGCCAGACGAGAGGCGGCACAGATACGCAGTATTTT. Protein sequence: CASSQTRGGTDTQYF.

This clonotype appeared a few times. The genes are TRBV28 and TRBJ1-5, with 12 bases matching TRBD1. The junction had 13 bases not matched to a gene; V was cut back by 4 bases and J by 6 bases. The CDR3 contains 18 residues. CDR1 is MDHEN, CDR2 SYDVKM, per germline. CDR3 DNA: TGTGCCAGCAGTTCCCCCAGGGTCGGGACAGGGGGCCCTCAGCCCCAGCATTTT. Protein: CASSSPRVGTGGPQPQHF.

The rearrangement joins TRBV11-2 to TRBJ2-3; D gene ambiguous. CDR3 length equals 15 residues. Trimming cost V 3 bases and J 0 bases, with 10 bases left between them. The germline CDR1 and CDR2 sequences are SGHAT and FQNNGV. This chain's CDR3 is CASSLIGRSTDTQYF. CDR3 in DNA: TGTGCCAGCAGCTTGATCGGGCGAAGCACAGATACGCAGTATTTT.

This clonotype was observed a handful of times. The chain uses TRBV20-1 and TRBJ1-4; TRBD1 agrees at 8 bases. Germline V gives CDR1 DFQATT, CDR2 SNEGSKA (reference sequence). This CDR3 comprises 13 residues. V shed 5 bases, J shed 7 bases, and the junction held 6 bases outside the gene matches. CDR3 DNA sequence: TGCAGTGCTCCAGGACAGGGCAGTGAAAAACTGTTTTTT. This encodes CSAPGQGSEKLFF.

The rearrangement uses TRBV10-1 and TRBJ2-5, with 8 bases aligning to TRBD1. Germline-derived CDR1 and CDR2 are WNHNN and SYGVQD (reference sequence). This CDR3 has 13 residues. V lost 6 bases, J lost 5 bases, and 5 bases stayed unmatched. CDR3 amino acids: CASRETGEETQYF. The CDR3, as DNA: TGCGCCAGCAGGGAGACAGGGGAGGAGACCCAGTACTTC.

This chain connects TRBV5-1 to TRBJ1-3, with 7 bases lining up with TRBD1. The CDR3 length is 16 residues. Germline CDR1 is SGHRS and CDR2 is YFSETQ. Trimming took 3 bases from V and 0 from J; bases not matched to a gene: 6. CDR3 loop: CASSSGQAISGNTIYF. The CDR3 DNA reads as TGCGCCAGCAGCTCCGGACAGGCCATCTCTGGAAACACCATATATTTT.

This clonotype has ten or more counts. This sequence joins TRBV29-1 and TRBJ2-7; 10 bases map to TRBD2. V lost 4 bases, J lost 6 bases, and 12 bases stayed unmatched. Looked up from germline, CDR1 is SQVTM and CDR2 is ANQGSEA. The CDR3 is made up of 15 amino acids. The CDR3 spells CSVVASGSWYSEQYF. The CDR3 DNA reads TGCAGCGTTGTCGCTAGCGGGAGTTGGTATAGCGAGCAGTACTTC.

In its sample, this clonotype was seen a few times. The chain uses TRBV12-3 or TRBV12-4 and TRBJ2-2, with 7 bases matching TRBD2. Unmatched junction bases numbered 16, after V lost 10 bases and J lost 8 bases. The CDR3 extends over 15 amino acids. The CDR3, as DNA: TGTGCCACCTCTCTAACGGCGGGGGTGAATGGGGAGCTGTTTTTT. It codes for CATSLTAGVNGELFF.

Only a few counts were recorded for this clonotype. The chain has TRBV9 and TRBJ1-2; D is ambiguous. Trimming pared 0 bases from V and 7 bases from J, leaving 10 bases between. From germline, CDR1 is SGDLS and CDR2 YYNGEE. The CDR3 is made up of 13 amino acids. CDR3 loop: CASSVDGVGGYTF. Here the CDR3 DNA reads TGTGCCAGCAGCGTAGATGGGGTTGGTGGCTACACCTTC.

The chain couples TRBV9 to TRBJ1-6; possibly TRBD1 for D (5 bases). V was pared by 0 bases and J by 9 bases, with 10 bases between. CDR1 and CDR2 (germline): SGDLS, YYNGEE. This CDR3 contains 14 residues. The CDR3 spells CASSVAQGTSPLHF. The CDR3 nucleotides read TGTGCCAGCAGCGTAGCCCAGGGAACTTCACCCCTCCACTTT.

The chain uses TRBV12-3 or TRBV12-4 and TRBJ1-2; the D gene is possibly TRBD1 (5 bases). The CDR3 contains 12 residues. Trimming stripped 6 bases from V and 8 bases from J, with 13 bases between. CDR3 in amino acids: CASSLQGGGYTF. The CDR3 DNA follows: TGTGCCAGCAGCCTCCAGGGTGGGGGCTACACCTTC.

Here the CDR3 reads CSAYLAGGPNEQFF. CDR3 nucleotides: TGCAGTGCTTACCTAGCGGGGGGGCCCAATGAGCAGTTCTTC. The chain is built from TRBV20-1 and TRBJ2-1; 12 positions match TRBD2. The CDR3 covers 14 residues. J gave up 6 bases and V 5 bases, and 5 bases lay outside the gene matches. Germline CDR1 and CDR2: DFQATT and SNEGSKA (reference sequence).

This clonotype was seen more than once but under ten times. V gene TRBV20-1 combines with J gene TRBJ1-3; no reliable D call. This CDR3 region has 13 residues. Per germline, CDR1 DFQATT and CDR2 SNEGSKA (reference sequence). V was cut by 3 bases and J by 2 bases, with 8 bases left in between. The CDR3 DNA reads as TGCAGTGCTAGTCCGACCGCTGGAAACACCATATATTTT. This gives the protein CSASPTAGNTIYF.

As to this clonotype: A much bigger clone sits one base away, suggesting this may be a read error. The V and J genes are TRBV7-3 and TRBJ2-2; D remains unclear. The CDR3 totals 12 residues. With 1 base removed from V and 6 bases from J, the gap between germline ends came to 3 bases. Germline values: CDR1 SGHTA, CDR2 FQGTGA. As DNA, the CDR3 is TGTGCCAGCAGCTTAAACGCCGGGGAGCTGTTTTTT. This encodes CASSLNAGELFF.

This clonotype appeared a few times. The V gene is TRBV21-1, the J gene TRBJ2-2; TRBD1, as called in the table, went unchecked against the DNA. TRBV21-1 is assigned pseudogene status. The CDR3 totals 17 residues. CDR3 coding DNA: TGTGCCAGCAGCAAAGGTCAGGGGGTGCCGGACACCGGGGAGCTGTTTTTT. Residues: CASSKGQGVPDTGELFF.

This clonotype has just a few counts. CDR3 loop: CASSVLLSNQPQHF. CDR3 nucleotide sequence: TGTGCCAGCAGTGTCCTCCTTAGCAATCAGCCCCAGCATTTT. This rearrangement joins TRBV6-4 to TRBJ1-5, with D unclear. Trimming took 4 bases from V and 0 from J, leaving 7 bases between them. Looked up from germline, CDR1 is MRHNA and CDR2 is SNTAGT. The CDR3 has 14 amino acids.

The CDR3 here is CASSDLQTNTEAFF. The CDR3 DNA is TGTGCCAGCAGTGATCTCCAGACGAACACTGAAGCTTTCTTT. V gene TRBV6-1 combines with J gene TRBJ1-1; D remains unclear. V was cut by 3 bases and J by 1 base, with 9 bases left in between. CDR3 length: 14 amino acids. Germline values: CDR1 MNHNS, CDR2 SASEGT.